The clone carrying this T cell receptor beta chain was detected many times. The sample belongs to a study of patients and donors after allogeneic stem cell transplantation. Looked up from germline, CDR1 is SGDLS and CDR2 is YYNGEE. The V and J ends lost 3 bases and 0 bases respectively, with 13 bases between them. CDR3 length equals 16 residues. In TCRdb, the RT-PCR reads were re-called with MiXCR into one record per CDR3 protein. The sample holds about 150,000 distinct CDR3 sequences, roughly 22% seen once. The chain employs TRBV9 and TRBJ1-3; no reliable D call. The receptor comes from a human donor who was either an allogeneic HSCT recipient or a stem cell or donor lymphocyte infusion donor (not recorded which). It is not recorded whose cells these are; they may come from a transplant donor. The sample consisted of blood, either unsorted or a sorted T cell fraction (not recorded which). CDR3 nucleotides: TGTGCCAGCAGCGCGGGTCCACTACCCTCTGGAAACACCATATATTTT. It translates to CASSAGPLPSGNTIYF.